The sequence of this T cell receptor (beta chain) was determined in a study of blood T cell repertoires in COVID-19. Study summary: The samples span acute and convalescent COVID-19 from the United States, Italy and Spain. PBMCs, B-cell-depleted T cells, or T cells provided the cDNA or gDNA that made up the material.

This clone has a single count. Trimming took 0 bases from V and 8 from J, leaving 11 bases between them. CDR1 and CDR2 (germline): ENHRY, SYGVKD. The CDR3 has 14 residues. Per the authors' pipeline: Estimation of nucleated cell counts was performed using reference gene primer amplification. The assay was immunoSEQ multiplex PCR, and TCRdb's table has in-frame clones only and misses some. V, J and clone size derive from that table, while D and trimming were established from the DNA sequence. The sample includes fewer than 300,000 clones, 85% to 90% of them seen just once. This receptor was identified in a woman aged 45-59 years with COVID-19, enrolled during active disease. The chain employs TRBV10-3 and TRBJ2-1, with a weak D call TRBD2 (5 bases). Material for sequencing was peripheral blood. CDR3 amino acids: CAISESEGAHEQFF. In nucleotides, the CDR3 is TGTGCCATCAGTGAGTCTGAGGGAGCCCATGAGCAGTTCTTC.